Listed below are T cell receptor beta chains from one sample, sequenced in a study of T cells of healthy individuals. TCRdb fed the 5' RACE reads into MiXCR, producing one record per CDR3 protein. Seen here are 60,000 to 80,000 distinct CDR3 sequences, roughly 15% observed once, and the top ten hold about 4.7%. These receptors all come from a human donor in good health. Both conserved end residues are part of each CDR3. D genes are given only for firm matches. The size entry is marked missing in some rows and otherwise reads once, few, many or a size class.

D gene,V gene,clone size,J gene,CDR3 length,CDR3 DNA,CDR3 protein
TRBD1,TRBV9,.,TRBJ1-6,15,TGTGCCAGCAGCCCCCGGGACAGGACTAATTCACCCCTCCACTTT,CASSPRDRTNSPLHF
.,TRBV4-2,.,TRBJ2-5,14,TGTGCCAGCAGCCAAGGGTCTAGTCAAGAGACCCAGTACTTC,CASSQGSSQETQYF
TRBD2,TRBV28,few,TRBJ2-5,18,TGTGCCAGCAGTTTATCGCCGGGACTAGGTTCTTTGAAAGAGACCCAGTACTTC,CASSLSPGLGSLKETQYF
.,TRBV2,few,TRBJ1-1,13,TGTGCCAGCAGGAAGGACAGGAACACTGAAGCTTTCTTT,CASRKDRNTEAFF
TRBD1,TRBV29-1,many,TRBJ2-7,14,TGCAGCGTTCCGACAGGGGGCGCAAACTACGAGCAGTACTTC,CSVPTGGANYEQYF
.,TRBV12-3/TRBV12-4,.,TRBJ2-1,12,TGTGCCAGCAGTTTAGTAAAGAATGAGCAGTTCTTC,CASSLVKNEQFF
TRBD2,TRBV19,.,TRBJ2-3,18,TGTGCCAGTCAGGATGGAGGGACTAGCGCCGACGGGACAGATACGCAGTATTTT,CASQDGGTSADGTDTQYF
TRBD1,TRBV2,few,TRBJ1-1,14,TGTGCCAGCAGCCGGGACAGGGGGAACACTGAAGCTTTCTTT,CASSRDRGNTEAFF
.,TRBV4-1,few,TRBJ2-1,17,TGCGCCAGCAGACCCGGGGGAACTACCCGTACATACAATGAGCAGTTCTTC,CASRPGGTTRTYNEQFF
TRBD1,TRBV7-9,.,TRBJ2-7,17,TGTGCCAGCAGCTTAGCACAGTTGGACAGGGGGAAGAACGAGCAGTACTTC,CASSLAQLDRGKNEQYF
.,TRBV28,.,TRBJ2-7,13,TGTGCCAGCAGTTTGCCAGGGACCTACGAGCAGTACTTC,CASSLPGTYEQYF
.,TRBV19,few,TRBJ2-3,13,TGTGCCAGTAGGAGGATTAGCACAGATACGCAGTATTTT,CASRRISTDTQYF
.,TRBV9,.,TRBJ2-2,15,TGTGCCAGCAGCGTAACGGGGGCGAACACCGGGGAGCTGTTTTTT,CASSVTGANTGELFF
TRBD1,TRBV28,many,TRBJ2-1,14,TGTGCCAGCAGTTTAGGCGACAGGGCCGGAGAGCAGTTCTTC,CASSLGDRAGEQFF
TRBD2,TRBV30,many,TRBJ2-4,14,TGTGCCTGGAGACTAGCGGGAGCCAAAAACATTCAGTACTTC,CAWRLAGAKNIQYF
.,TRBV7-3,few,TRBJ2-1,14,TGTGCCAGCAGCTTAGGGGATCAGGAGAAATGGCAGTTCTTC,CASSLGDQEKWQFF
TRBD2,TRBV5-1,many,TRBJ2-3,12,TGCGCCAGCCGATTGGGACTAAGGGAGCAGTATTTT,CASRLGLREQYF
.,TRBV4-3,.,TRBJ1-2,17,TGCGCCAGCAGCCAAGAACTCCCACGAGGGGTAGGCTATGGCTACACCTTC,CASSQELPRGVGYGYTF
.,TRBV27,.,TRBJ1-5,15,TGTGCCAGCGGATATACGGACAGTAGCAATGAGCCCCAGCATTTT,CASGYTDSSNEPQHF
TRBD1,TRBV6-2/TRBV6-3,.,TRBJ2-1,15,TGTGCCAGCAGCCCTCGACAGGGGCTCGACAATGAGCAGTTCTTC,CASSPRQGLDNEQFF